This passage covers 3 T cell receptor beta chains from one sample sequenced in a study of shared clonotypes between healthy human individuals. Profiled with immunoSEQ multiplex PCR; TCRdb holds only in-frame clones, not every one. The sample consists of about 870,000 clones, nearly 95% of them appearing once. Selected positively for CCR7 and CD45RO-negative, naive CD8 cells excluded terminally differentiated effector memory CD45RA+ cells. Sample: naive CD8+ T cells sorted from blood. These receptors came from a man aged 25-40 years in good health.

The sample holds one count of this clone. This sequence joins TRBV4-3 and TRBJ2-1, with 12 positions matching TRBD2. CDR1 LGHNA and CDR2 YSLEER come from the germline V gene. This CDR3 region has 17 residues. Trimming at V came to 5 bases and at J to 5 bases, leaving 10 bases not matched to a gene. As DNA, the CDR3 is TGCGCCAGCAGCACCCGACTAGCGGGAGAGGGAAACAATGAGCAGTTCTTC. Translated, it gives CASSTRLAGEGNNEQFF.

The V gene is TRBV27, the J gene TRBJ1-2; D gene ambiguous. CDR3 length equals 14 residues. V gave up 8 bases and J gave up 4 bases, with 17 bases separating them. Per germline, CDR1 MNHEY and CDR2 SMNVEV (reference sequence). The CDR3 sequence: CASASYTGAYGYTF. The CDR3 DNA is TGTGCCAGCGCGTCTTATACCGGTGCCTATGGCTACACCTTC.

This chain joins TRBV7-6 and TRBJ2-1, with D maybe TRBD2 (6 bases). CDR1 is SGHVS, CDR2 FNYEAQ, per germline. The CDR3 is 17 residues long. Trimming removed 1 base at V and 0 bases at J, with 13 bases between. The CDR3 bases are TGTGCCAGCAGCTTAGGGCTAGCGCTCAGCTCCTACAATGAGCAGTTCTTC. The encoded protein is CASSLGLALSSYNEQFF.